The T cell receptor beta chain under discussion was sequenced for a study of CD8 T cells in Susac syndrome. Study outcomes and limitations: The authors acknowledged that the study's TCR sequencing and HLA analysis involved relatively few individuals.

With respect to this clonotype: What it binds is not known.

Germline V gene sequence: CDR1 SQVTM, CDR2 ANQGSEA. The V and J ends lost 4 bases and 14 bases, in that order; junction bases with no gene match: 14. The CDR3 length is 13 residues. Sequencing of TCR beta was performed on blood CD8+ and CD4+ T cells. Negative isolation was used for CD8+ and CD4+ T cells and FACS enrichment for TEMRA cells. RNA, at roughly 0.45 to 1 ug, was reverse transcribed with random hexamers. Across 54 Vbeta and 13 Jbeta, immunoSEQ multiplex PCR amplified TCR beta CDR3. MiXCR, applied by TCRdb to the immunoSEQ multiplex PCR reads, yields one record per CDR3 protein. The sample holds 250,000 to 300,000 distinct CDR3 sequences, about 91% seen once.

Sequenced: CD8+ T cells from PBMCs. The TCR sequence derives from a human donor with multiple sclerosis. The chain recombines TRBV29-1 with TRBJ2-1, with 7 bases aligning to TRBD2. The CDR3 nucleotides are TGCAGCGTTGGAGGCGGGGGATCCTCTCCGGAGTTCTTC. Its translation: CSVGGGGSSPEFF.